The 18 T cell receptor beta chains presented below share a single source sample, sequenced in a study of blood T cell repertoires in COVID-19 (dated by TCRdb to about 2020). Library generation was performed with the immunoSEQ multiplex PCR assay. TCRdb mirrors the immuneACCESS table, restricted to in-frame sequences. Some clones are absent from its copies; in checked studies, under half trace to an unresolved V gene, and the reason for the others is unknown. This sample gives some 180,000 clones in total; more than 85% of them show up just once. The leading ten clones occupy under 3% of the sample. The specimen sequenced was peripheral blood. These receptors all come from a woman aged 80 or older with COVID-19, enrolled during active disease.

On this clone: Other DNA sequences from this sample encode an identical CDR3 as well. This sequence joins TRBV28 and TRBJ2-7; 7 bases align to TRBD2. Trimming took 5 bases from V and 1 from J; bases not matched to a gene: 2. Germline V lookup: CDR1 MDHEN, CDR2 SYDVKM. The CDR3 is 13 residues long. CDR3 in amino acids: CASSPGGSYEQYF. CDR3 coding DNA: TGTGCCAGCAGTCCGGGAGGATCCTACGAGCAGTACTTC.

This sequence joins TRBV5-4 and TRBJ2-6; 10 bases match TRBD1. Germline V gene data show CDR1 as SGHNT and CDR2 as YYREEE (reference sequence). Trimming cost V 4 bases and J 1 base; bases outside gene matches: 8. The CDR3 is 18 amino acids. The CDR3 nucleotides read TGTGCCAGCAGCCCGGGACAGGGGACTTGGTCTGGGGCCAACGTCCTGACTTTC. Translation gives CASSPGQGTWSGANVLTF.

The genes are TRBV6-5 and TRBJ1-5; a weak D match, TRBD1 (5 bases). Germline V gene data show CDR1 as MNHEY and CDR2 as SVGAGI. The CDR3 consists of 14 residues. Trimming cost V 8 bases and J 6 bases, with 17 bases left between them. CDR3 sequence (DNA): TGTGCCAGCTCCCACGGGCAGGGCACTCAGCCCCAGCATTTT. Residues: CASSHGQGTQPQHF.

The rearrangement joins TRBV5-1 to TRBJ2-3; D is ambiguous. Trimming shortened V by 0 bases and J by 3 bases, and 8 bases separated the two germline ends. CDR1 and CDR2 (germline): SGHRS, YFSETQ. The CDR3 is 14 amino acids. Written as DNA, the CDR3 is TGCGCCAGCAGCTTGGCGACTTCTACAGATACGCAGTATTTT. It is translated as CASSLATSTDTQYF.

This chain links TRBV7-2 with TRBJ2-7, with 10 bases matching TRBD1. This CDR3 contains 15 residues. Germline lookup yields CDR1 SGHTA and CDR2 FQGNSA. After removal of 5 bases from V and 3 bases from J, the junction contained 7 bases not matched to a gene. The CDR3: CASSLSGTGVYEQYF. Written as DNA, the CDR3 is TGTGCCAGCAGCCTCTCCGGGACAGGGGTCTACGAGCAGTACTTC.

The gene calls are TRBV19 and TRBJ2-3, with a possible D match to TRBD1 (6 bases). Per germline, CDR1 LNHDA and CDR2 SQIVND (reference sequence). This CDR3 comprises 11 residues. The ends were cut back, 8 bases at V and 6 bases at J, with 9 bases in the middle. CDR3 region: CASATGDTQYF. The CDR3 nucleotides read TGTGCCAGTGCCACAGGGGATACGCAGTATTTT.

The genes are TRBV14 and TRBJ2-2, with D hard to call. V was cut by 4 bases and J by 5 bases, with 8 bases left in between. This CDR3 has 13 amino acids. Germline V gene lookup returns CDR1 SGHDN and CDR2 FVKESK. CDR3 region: CASSLFITGELFF. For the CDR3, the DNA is TGTGCCAGCAGCCTTTTTATAACCGGGGAGCTGTTTTTT.

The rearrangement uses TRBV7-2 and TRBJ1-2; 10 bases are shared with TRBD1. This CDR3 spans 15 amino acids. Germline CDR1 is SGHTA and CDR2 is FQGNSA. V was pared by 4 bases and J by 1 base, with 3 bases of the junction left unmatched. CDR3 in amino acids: CASSWTGGVNYGYTF. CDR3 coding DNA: TGTGCCAGCAGCTGGACAGGGGGAGTTAACTATGGCTACACCTTC.

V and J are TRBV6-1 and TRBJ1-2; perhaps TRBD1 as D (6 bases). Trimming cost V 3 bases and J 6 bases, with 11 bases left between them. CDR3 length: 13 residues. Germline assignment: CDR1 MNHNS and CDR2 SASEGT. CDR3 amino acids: CASSDTGWDGYTF. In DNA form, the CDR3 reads TGTGCCAGCAGTGATACAGGGTGGGATGGCTACACCTTC.

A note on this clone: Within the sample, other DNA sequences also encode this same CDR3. The CDR3 loop is CASSLVGGETQYF. CDR3 nucleotides: TGCGCCAGCAGCTTGGTTGGGGGGGAGACCCAGTACTTC. V usage is TRBV5-1 and J usage is TRBJ2-5, with D perhaps matching TRBD2 (6 bases). The V end was cut by 0 bases, the J end by 5 bases, with 8 bases between. Germline CDR1 SGHRS, CDR2 YFSETQ. The CDR3 spans 13 residues.

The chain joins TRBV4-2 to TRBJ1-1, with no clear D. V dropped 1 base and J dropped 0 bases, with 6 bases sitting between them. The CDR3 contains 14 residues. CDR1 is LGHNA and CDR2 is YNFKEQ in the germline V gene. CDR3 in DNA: TGTGCCAGCAGCCAAGTCAGGCTGAACACTGAAGCTTTCTTT. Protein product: CASSQVRLNTEAFF.

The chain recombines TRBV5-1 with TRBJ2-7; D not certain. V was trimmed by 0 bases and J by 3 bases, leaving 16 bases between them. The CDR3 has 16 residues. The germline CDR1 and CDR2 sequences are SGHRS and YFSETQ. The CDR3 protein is CASSLEAQLTHYEQYF. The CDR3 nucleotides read TGCGCCAGCAGCTTGGAGGCACAGCTAACCCACTACGAGCAGTACTTC.

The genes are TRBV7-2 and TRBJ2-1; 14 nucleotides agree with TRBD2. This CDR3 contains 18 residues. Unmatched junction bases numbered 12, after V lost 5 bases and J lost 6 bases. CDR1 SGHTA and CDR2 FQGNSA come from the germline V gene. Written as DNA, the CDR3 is TGTGCCAGCAGCATCACACGAGGACTAGCGGGAGGCCGCAATGAGCAGTTCTTC. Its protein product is CASSITRGLAGGRNEQFF.

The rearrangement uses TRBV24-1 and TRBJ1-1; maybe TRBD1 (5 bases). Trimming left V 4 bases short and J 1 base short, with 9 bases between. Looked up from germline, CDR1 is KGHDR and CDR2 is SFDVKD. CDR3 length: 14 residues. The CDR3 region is CATSESGQNTEAFF. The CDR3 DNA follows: TGTGCCACCAGTGAGTCCGGACAGAACACTGAAGCTTTCTTT.

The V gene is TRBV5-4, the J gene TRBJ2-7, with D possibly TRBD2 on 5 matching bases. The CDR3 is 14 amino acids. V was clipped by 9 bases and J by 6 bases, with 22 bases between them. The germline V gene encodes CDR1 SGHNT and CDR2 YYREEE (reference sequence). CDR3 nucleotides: TGTGCCACCAAACTAGGAGGCCAAGGTAGCGAGCAGTACTTC. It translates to CATKLGGQGSEQYF. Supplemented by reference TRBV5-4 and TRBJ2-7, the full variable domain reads ETGVTQSPTHLIKTRGQQVTLRCSSQSGHNTVSWYQQALGQGPQFIFQYYREEENGRGNFPPRFSGLQFPNYSSELNVNALELDDSALYLCATKLGGQGSEQYFGPGTRLTVT.

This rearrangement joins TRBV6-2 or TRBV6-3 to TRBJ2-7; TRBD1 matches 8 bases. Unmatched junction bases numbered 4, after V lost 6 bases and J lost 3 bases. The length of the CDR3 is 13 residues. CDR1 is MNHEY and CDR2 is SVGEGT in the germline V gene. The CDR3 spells CASSLGQGYEQYF. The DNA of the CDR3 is TGTGCCAGCAGCCTCGGACAGGGCTACGAGCAGTACTTC.

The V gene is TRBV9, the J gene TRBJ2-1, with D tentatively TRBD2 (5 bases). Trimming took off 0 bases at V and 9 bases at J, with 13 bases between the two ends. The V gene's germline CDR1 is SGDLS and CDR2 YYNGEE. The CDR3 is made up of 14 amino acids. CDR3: CASSVAASGGEQFF. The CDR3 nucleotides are TGTGCCAGCAGCGTAGCGGCGAGCGGCGGTGAGCAGTTCTTC.

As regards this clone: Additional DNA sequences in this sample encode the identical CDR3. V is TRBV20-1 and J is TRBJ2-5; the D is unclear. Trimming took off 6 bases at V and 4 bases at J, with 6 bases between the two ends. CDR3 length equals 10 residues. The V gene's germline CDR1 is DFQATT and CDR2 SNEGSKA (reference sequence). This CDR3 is CSAAGETQYF. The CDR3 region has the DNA TGCAGTGCCGCCGGAGAGACCCAGTACTTC.